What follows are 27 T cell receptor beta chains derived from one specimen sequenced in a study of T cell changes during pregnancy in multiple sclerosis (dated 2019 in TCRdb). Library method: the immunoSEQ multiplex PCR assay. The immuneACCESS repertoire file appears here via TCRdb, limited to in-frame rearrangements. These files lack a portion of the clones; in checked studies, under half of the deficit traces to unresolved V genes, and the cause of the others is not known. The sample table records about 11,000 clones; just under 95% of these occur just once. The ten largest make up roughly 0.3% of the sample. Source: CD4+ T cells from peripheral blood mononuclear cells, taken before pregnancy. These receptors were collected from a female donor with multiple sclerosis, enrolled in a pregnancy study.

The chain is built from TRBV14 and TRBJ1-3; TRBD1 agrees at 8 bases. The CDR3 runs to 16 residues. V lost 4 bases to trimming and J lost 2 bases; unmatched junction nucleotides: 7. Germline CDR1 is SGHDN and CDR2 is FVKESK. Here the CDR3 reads CASSRQGTHPGNTIYF. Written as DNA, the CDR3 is TGTGCCAGCAGCCGACAGGGGACCCACCCTGGAAACACCATATATTTT.

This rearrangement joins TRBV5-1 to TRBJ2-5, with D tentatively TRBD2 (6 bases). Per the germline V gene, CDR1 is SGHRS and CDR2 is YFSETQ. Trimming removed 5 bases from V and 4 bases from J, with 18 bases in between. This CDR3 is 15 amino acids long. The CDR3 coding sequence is TGCGCCAGCAGTTTCAGACTGACAGCGGGAGAGACCCAGTACTTC. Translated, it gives CASSFRLTAGETQYF.

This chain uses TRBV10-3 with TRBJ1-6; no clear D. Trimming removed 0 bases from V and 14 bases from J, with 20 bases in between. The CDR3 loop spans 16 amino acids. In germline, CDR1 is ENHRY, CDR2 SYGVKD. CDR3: CAISESTSSGLQTLHF. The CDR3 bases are TGTGCCATCAGTGAGTCTACCAGCAGCGGTTTACAGACCCTCCACTTT.

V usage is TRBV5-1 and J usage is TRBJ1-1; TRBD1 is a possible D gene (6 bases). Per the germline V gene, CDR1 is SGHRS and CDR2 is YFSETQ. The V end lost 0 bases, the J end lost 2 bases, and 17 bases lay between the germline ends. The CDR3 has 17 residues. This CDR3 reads CASSLDGQGRGNTEAFF. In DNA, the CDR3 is TGCGCCAGCAGCTTGGATGGCCAGGGGCGCGGAAACACTGAAGCTTTCTTT.

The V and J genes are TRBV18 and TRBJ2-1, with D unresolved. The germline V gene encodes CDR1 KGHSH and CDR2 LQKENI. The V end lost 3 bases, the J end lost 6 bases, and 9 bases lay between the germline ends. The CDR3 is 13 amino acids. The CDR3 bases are TGTGCCAGCTCACCCCAAGCCTTCAATGAGCAGTTCTTC. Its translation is CASSPQAFNEQFF. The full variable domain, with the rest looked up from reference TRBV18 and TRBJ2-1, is NAGVMQNPRHLVRRRGQEARLRCSPMKGHSHVYWYRQLPEEGLKFMVYLQKENIIDESGMPKERFSAEFPKEGPSILRIQQVVRGDSAAYFCASSPQAFNEQFFGPGTRLTVL.

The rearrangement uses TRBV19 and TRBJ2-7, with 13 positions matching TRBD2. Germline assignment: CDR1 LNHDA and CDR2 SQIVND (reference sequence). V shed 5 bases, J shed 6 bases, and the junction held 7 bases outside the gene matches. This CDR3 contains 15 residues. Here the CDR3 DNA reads TGTGCCAGTAGTGCCGGGACTAGCGGGGTGACCGAGCAGTACTTC. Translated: CASSAGTSGVTEQYF.

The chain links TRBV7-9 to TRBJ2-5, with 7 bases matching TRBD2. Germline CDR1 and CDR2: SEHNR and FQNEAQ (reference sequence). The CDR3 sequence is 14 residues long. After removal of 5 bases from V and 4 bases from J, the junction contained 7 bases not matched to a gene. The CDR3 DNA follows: TGTGCCAGCAGCCTAGGAAGCGGGGTAGAGACCCAGTACTTC. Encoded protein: CASSLGSGVETQYF.

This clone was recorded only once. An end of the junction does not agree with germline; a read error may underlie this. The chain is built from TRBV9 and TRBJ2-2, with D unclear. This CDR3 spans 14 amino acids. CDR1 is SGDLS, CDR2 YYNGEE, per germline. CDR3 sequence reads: CASSVDSKTGELFF. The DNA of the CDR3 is TGTGCCAGCAGCGTAGACTCGAAAACCGGGGAGCTGTTTTTT.

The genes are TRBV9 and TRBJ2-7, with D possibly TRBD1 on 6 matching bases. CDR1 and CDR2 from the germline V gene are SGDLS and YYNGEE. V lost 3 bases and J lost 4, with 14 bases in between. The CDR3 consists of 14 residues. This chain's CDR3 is CASSARDKGYEQYF. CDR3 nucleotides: TGTGCCAGCAGCGCACGGGACAAGGGTTACGAGCAGTACTTC.

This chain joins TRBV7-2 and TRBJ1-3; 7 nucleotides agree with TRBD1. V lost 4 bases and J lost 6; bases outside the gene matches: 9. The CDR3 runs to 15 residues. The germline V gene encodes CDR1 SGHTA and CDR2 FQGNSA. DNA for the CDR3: TGTGCCAGCAGCTCTCCTGACAGGGCCACAAACACCATATATTTT. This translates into CASSSPDRATNTIYF.

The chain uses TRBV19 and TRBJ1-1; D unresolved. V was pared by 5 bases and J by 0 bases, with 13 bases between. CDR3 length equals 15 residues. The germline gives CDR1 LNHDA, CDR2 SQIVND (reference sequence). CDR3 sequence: CASSDLTLMNTEAFF. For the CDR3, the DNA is TGTGCCAGTAGTGACCTGACACTTATGAACACTGAAGCTTTCTTT.

CDR3 protein: CASSPGHLSNQPQHF. The CDR3 DNA reads TGTGCCAGCAGCCCGGGACACTTGTCCAATCAGCCCCAGCATTTT. The rearrangement joins TRBV5-6 to TRBJ1-5; tentative D call: TRBD1 (6 bases). The germline CDR1 and CDR2 sequences are SGHDT and YYEEEE. Trimming left V 4 bases short and J 3 bases short, with 14 bases between. The CDR3 has 15 amino acids.

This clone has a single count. CDR3 sequence (DNA): TGTGCCAGCAGCTTACGGGGTGTAGGGAATTCACCCCTCCACTTT. This codes for CASSLRGVGNSPLHF. V is TRBV5-6 and J is TRBJ1-6, with no clear D. From germline, CDR1 is SGHDT and CDR2 YYEEEE. The CDR3 has 15 amino acids. Trimming left V 2 bases short and J 7 bases short, with 13 bases between.

The CDR3 reads CASSLHGGSYEQYF. Written as DNA, the CDR3 is TGTGCCAGCAGCTTACATGGCGGCTCCTACGAGCAGTACTTC. V and J are TRBV11-2 and TRBJ2-7, with unresolved D. Trimming shortened V by 2 bases and J by 0 bases, and 8 bases separated the two germline ends. The CDR3 consists of 14 residues. The germline V gene has CDR1 SGHAT and CDR2 FQNNGV. Using reference TRBV11-2 and TRBJ2-7 for the parts outside the CDR3, the full variable domain is EAGVAQSPRYKIIEKRQSVAFWCNPISGHATLYWYQQILGQGPKLLIQFQNNGVVDDSQLPKDRFSAERLKGVDSTLKIQPAKLEDSAVYLCASSLHGGSYEQYFGPGTRLTVT.

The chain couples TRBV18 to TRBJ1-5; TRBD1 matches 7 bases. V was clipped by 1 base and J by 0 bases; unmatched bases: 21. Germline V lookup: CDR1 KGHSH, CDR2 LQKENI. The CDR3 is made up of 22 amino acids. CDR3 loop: CASSPRRAGQGEINDSNQPQHF. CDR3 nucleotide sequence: TGTGCCAGCTCACCACGTCGCGCCGGGCAGGGGGAGATTAACGATAGCAATCAGCCCCAGCATTTT.

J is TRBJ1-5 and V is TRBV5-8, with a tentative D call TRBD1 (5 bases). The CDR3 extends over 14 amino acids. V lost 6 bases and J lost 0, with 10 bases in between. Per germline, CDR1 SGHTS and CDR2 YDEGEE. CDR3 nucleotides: TGTGCCAGCACCCGGGGGGTTAGCAATCAGCCCCAGCATTTT. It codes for CASTRGVSNQPQHF.

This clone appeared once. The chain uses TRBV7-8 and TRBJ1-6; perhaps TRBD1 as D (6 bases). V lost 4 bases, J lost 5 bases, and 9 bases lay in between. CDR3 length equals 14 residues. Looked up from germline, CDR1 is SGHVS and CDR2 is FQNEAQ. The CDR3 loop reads CASSSGHNNSPLHF. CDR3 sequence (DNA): TGTGCCAGCAGCTCGGGACATAATAATTCACCCCTCCACTTT.

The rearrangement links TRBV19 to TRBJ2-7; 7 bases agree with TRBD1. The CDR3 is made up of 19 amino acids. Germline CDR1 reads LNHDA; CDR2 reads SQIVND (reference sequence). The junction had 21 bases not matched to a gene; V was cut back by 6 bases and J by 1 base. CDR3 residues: CASSPRSGRGYQISYEQYF. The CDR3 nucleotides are TGTGCCAGTAGCCCTCGGAGTGGCAGGGGGTACCAAATTTCCTACGAGCAGTACTTC.

CDR3 sequence reads: CASSLGGPQETQYF. The CDR3 DNA is TGTGCCAGCAGCTTAGGGGGGCCCCAAGAGACCCAGTACTTC. The chain carries TRBV7-9 and TRBJ2-5; a weak D match, TRBD1 (6 bases). The CDR3 is 14 amino acids. Trimming removed 1 base from V and 1 base from J, with 7 bases in between. Per the germline V gene, CDR1 is SEHNR and CDR2 is FQNEAQ (reference sequence).

CDR3 coding DNA: TGTGCCAGCAGCCCTGGACTAGCGGGGGACCGGGCGTTCTTC. It yields the protein CASSPGLAGDRAFF. The V and J genes are TRBV7-9 and TRBJ2-1; 13 positions match TRBD2. The CDR3 consists of 14 residues. V trimming: 5 bases; J trimming: 15 bases; junction bases outside the gene matches: 10. Germline CDR1 SEHNR, CDR2 FQNEAQ (reference sequence). Drawing the rest from reference TRBV7-9 and TRBJ2-1, the complete variable domain is DTGVSQNPRHKITKRGQNVTFRCDPISEHNRLYWYRQTLGQGPEFLTYFQNEAQLEKSRLLSDRFSAERPKGSFSTLEIQRTEQGDSAMYLCASSPGLAGDRAFFGPGTRLTVL.

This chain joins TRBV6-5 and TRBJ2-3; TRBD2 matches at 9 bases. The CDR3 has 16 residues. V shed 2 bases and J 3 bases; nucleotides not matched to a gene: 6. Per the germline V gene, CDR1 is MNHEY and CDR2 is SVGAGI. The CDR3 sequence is CASSYGAGGRTDTQYF. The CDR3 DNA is TGTGCCAGCAGTTACGGGGCGGGGGGGCGGACAGATACGCAGTATTTT.

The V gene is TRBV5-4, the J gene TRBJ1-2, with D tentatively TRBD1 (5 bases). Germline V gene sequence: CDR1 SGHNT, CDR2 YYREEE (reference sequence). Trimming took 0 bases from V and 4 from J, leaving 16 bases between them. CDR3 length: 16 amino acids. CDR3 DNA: TGTGCCAGCAGCTTGGTTGTGGGGGGTGGCGCCTATGGCTACACCTTC. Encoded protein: CASSLVVGGGAYGYTF.

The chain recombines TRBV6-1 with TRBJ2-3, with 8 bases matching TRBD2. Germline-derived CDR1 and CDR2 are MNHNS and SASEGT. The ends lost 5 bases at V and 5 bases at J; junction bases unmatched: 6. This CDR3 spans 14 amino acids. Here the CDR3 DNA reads TGTGCCAGCAGTCTCCGGGCGGGGGGAGATACGCAGTATTTT. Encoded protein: CASSLRAGGDTQYF.

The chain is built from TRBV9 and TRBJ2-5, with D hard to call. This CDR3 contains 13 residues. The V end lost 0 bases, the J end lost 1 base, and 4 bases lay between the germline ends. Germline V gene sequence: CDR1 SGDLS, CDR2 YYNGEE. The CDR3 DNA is TGTGCCAGCAGCGTAGTAGCCCAAGAGACCCAGTACTTC. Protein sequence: CASSVVAQETQYF.

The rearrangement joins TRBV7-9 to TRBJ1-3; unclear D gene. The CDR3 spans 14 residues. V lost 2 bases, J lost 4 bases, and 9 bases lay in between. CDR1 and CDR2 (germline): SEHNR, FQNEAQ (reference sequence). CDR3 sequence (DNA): TGTGCCAGCAGCTTATCGTCCTCCGGAAACACCATATATTTT. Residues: CASSLSSSGNTIYF.

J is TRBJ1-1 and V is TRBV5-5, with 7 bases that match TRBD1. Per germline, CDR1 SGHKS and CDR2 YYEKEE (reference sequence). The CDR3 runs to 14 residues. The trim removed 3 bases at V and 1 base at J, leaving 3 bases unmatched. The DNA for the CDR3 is TGTGCCAGCAGCTGGGGGACAGCGAACACTGAAGCTTTCTTT. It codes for CASSWGTANTEAFF. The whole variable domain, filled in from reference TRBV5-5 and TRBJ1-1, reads DAGVTQSPTHLIKTRGQQVTLRCSPISGHKSVSWYQQVLGQGPQFIFQYYEKEERGRGNFPDRFSARQFPNYSSELNVNALLLGDSALYLCASSWGTANTEAFFGQGTRLTVV.

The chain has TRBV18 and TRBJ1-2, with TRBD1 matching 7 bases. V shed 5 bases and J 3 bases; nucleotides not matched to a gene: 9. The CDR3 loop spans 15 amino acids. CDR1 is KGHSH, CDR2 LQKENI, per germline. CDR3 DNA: TGTGCCAGCTCAACAGGGGCGTCGGTGGACTATGGCTACACCTTC. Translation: CASSTGASVDYGYTF.